This TCR beta chain was identified during a study of Graves' ophthalmopathy and Graves' hyperthyroidism. Regarding the study as a whole: From stable hyperthyroidism, ophthalmopathy was separated by a 13-signature model with 87.88% sensitivity and approximately 81% specificity.

The CDR3 totals 16 residues. V lost 0 bases, J lost 7 bases, and 13 bases lay in between. Germline loops: CDR1 SGHDN, CDR2 FVKESK. Amplification of the TCR beta CDR3 regions used RNA transcripts (as template). HTBI primers were used in a first-round RT-PCR, which preceded a second-round multiplex PCR. TCRdb re-called the multiplex PCR reads with MiXCR, one entry per CDR3 protein. The sample holds under 350,000 distinct CDR3 sequences, 17% seen once. Ten or more counts support this clonotype. Its antigen is currently unknown. Orbital computed tomography and thyroid ultrasound, along with TRAb, serum thyroxine and clinical symptoms, underpinned diagnosis.

V gene TRBV14 combines with J gene TRBJ1-6; no clear D gene. The receptor comes from an adult man with Graves' ophthalmopathy. Source material: peripheral blood. The CDR3 nucleotides read TGTGCCAGCAGCCAAGACGCGGATGTGCGGAATTCACCCCTCCACTTT. The encoded protein is CASSQDADVRNSPLHF.